The entry that follows covers one TCR beta chain sequence. The CDR3 covers 13 residues. The junction had 8 bases not matched to a gene; V was cut back by 9 bases and J by 4 bases. Germline V gives CDR1 MNHNS, CDR2 SASEGT. This sample stems from a study of Graves' ophthalmopathy and Graves' hyperthyroidism. RNA transcripts provided the template for amplifying TCR beta CDR3 regions. Second-round multiplex PCR came after a first-round RT-PCR that employed HTBI primers. A single record per CDR3 protein comes from TCRdb applying MiXCR to the multiplex PCR reads. Of a few hundred thousand distinct CDR3 sequences in the sample, around 21% were seen once.

Sequencing was performed on peripheral blood. The gene calls are TRBV6-1 and TRBJ1-1; TRBD1 agrees at 7 bases. The origin of this receptor is a woman between 18 and 29 years old with stable Graves' hyperthyroidism. The CDR3 protein is CASETGMATEAFF. CDR3 in DNA: TGTGCCAGTGAGACAGGGATGGCCACTGAAGCTTTCTTT.